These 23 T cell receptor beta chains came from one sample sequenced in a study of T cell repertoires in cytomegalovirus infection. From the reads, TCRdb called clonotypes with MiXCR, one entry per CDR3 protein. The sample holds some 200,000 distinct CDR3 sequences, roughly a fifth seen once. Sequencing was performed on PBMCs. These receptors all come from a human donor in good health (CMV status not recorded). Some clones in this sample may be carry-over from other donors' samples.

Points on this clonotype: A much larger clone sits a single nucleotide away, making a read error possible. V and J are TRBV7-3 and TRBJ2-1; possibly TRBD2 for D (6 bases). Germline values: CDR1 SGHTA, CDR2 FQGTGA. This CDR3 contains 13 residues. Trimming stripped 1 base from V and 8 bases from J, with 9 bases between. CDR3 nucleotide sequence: TGTGCCAGCAGCTTAATAACGGGAGATGAGCAGTTCTTC. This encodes CASSLITGDEQFF.

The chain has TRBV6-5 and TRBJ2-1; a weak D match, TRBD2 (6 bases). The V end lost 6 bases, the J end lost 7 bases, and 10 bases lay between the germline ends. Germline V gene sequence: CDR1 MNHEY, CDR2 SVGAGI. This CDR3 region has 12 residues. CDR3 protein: CASSQGGNEQFF. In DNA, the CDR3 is TGTGCCAGCAGCCAGGGAGGAAATGAGCAGTTCTTC.

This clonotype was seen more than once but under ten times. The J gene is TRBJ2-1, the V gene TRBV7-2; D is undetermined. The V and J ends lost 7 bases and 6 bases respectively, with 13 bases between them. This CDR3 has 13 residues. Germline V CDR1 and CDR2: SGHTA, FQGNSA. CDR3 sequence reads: CASTSELGNEQFF. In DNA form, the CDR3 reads TGTGCCAGCACCTCCGAGTTAGGCAATGAGCAGTTCTTC.

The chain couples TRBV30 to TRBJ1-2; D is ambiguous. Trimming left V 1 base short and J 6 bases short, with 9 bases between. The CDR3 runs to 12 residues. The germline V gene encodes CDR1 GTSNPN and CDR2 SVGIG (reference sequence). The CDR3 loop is CAWSGQRDGYTF. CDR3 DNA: TGTGCCTGGAGTGGCCAAAGAGATGGCTACACCTTC.

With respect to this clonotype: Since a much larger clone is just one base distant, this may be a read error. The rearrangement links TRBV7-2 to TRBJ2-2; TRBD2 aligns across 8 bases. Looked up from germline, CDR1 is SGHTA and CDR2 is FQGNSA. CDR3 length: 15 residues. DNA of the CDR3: TGTGACAGCAGCCCGCGGACTAGCCAGACCGGGGAGCTGTTTTTT. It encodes CDSSPRTSQTGELFF.

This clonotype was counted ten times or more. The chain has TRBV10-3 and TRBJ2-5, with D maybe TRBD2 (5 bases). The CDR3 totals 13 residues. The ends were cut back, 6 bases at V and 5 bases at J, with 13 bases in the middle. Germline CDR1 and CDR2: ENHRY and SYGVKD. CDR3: CAIRPRGHETQYF. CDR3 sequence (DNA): TGTGCCATCAGACCCCGCGGGCATGAGACCCAGTACTTC.

CDR3 protein: CASSQLGASRTKTSTDTQYF. In DNA form, the CDR3 reads TGCGCCAGCAGTCAATTGGGCGCAAGCAGGACTAAGACTAGCACAGATACGCAGTATTTT. The chain joins TRBV23-1 to TRBJ2-3, with D possibly matching TRBD2 (6 bases). TRBV23-1 is an open reading frame whose function is uncertain. Trimming stripped 1 base from V and 0 bases from J, with 23 bases between. The CDR3 is made up of 20 amino acids.

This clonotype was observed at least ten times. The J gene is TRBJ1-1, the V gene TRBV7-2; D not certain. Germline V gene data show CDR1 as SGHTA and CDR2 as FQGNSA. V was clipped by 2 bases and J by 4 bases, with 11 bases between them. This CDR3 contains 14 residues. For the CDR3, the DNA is TGTGCCAGCAGCTTAAGCTTTCGGGGCACTGAAGCTTTCTTT. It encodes CASSLSFRGTEAFF.

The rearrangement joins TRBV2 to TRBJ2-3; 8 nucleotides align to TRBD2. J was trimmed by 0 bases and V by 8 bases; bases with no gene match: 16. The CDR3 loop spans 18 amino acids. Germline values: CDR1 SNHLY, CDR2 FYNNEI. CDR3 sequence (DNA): TGTGCCAGCGGCCAGAGCGGGAGCCGCACCTTTAGCACAGATACGCAGTATTTT. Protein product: CASGQSGSRTFSTDTQYF.

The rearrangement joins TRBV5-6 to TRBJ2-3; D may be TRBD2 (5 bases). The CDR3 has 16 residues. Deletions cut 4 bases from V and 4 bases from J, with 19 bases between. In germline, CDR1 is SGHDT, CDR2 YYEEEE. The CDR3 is CASSVRRTGSSDTQYF. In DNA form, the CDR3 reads TGTGCCAGCAGCGTGAGGAGGACCGGGTCCTCAGATACGCAGTATTTT. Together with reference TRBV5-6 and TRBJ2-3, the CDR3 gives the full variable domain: DAGVTQSPTHLIKTRGQQVTLRCSPKSGHDTVSWYQQALGQGPQFIFQYYEEEERQRGNFPDRFSGHQFPNYSSELNVNALLLGDSALYLCASSVRRTGSSDTQYFGPGTRLTVL.

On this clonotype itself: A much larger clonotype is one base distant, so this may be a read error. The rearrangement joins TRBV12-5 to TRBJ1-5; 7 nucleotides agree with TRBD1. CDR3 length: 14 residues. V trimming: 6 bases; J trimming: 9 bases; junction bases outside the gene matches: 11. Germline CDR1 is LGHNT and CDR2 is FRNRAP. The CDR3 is CASGPGQFVGPQHF. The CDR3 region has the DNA TGTGCTAGTGGCCCGGGACAGTTCGTAGGGCCCCAGCATTTT.

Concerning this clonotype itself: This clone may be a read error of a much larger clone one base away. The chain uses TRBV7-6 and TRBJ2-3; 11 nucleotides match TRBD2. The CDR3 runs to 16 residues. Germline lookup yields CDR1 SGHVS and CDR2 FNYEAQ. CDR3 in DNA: TGTGCCAGCAGCTTAGGGCTAGCGGGAGGTCCAGATGCGCAGTATTTT. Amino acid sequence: CASSLGLAGGPDAQYF.

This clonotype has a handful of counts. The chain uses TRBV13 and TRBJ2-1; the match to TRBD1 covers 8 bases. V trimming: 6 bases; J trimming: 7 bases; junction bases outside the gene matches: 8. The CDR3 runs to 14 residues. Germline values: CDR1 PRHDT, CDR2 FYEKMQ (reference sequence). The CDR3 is CASSDRGIGNEQFF. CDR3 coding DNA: TGTGCCAGCAGTGACAGGGGAATAGGGAATGAGCAGTTCTTC.

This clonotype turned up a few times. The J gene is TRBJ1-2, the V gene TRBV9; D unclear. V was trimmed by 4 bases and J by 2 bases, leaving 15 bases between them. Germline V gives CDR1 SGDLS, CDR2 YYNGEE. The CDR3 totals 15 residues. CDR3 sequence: CASSPREVKNYGYTF. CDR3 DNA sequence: TGTGCCAGCAGCCCCCGGGAAGTGAAGAACTATGGCTACACCTTC.

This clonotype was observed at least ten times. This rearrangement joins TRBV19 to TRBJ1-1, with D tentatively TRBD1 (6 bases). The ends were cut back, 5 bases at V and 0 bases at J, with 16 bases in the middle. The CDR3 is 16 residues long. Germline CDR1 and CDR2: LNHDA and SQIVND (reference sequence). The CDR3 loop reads CASSPPQGFMNTEAFF. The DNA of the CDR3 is TGTGCCAGTAGTCCCCCCCAGGGGTTCATGAACACTGAAGCTTTCTTT.

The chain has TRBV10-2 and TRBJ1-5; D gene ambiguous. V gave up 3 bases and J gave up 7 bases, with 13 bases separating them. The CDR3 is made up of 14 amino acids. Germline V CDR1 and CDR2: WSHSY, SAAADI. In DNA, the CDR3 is TGCGCCAGCAGTGAAAGGACCAGAAACCAGCCCCAGCATTTT. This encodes CASSERTRNQPQHF.

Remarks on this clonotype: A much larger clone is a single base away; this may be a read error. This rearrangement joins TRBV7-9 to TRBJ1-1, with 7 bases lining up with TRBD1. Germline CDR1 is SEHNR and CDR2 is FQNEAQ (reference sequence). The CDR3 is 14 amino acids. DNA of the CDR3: TGTGACAGCAGCTTTCGGGACAGGAACACTGAAGCTTTCTTT. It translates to CDSSFRDRNTEAFF.

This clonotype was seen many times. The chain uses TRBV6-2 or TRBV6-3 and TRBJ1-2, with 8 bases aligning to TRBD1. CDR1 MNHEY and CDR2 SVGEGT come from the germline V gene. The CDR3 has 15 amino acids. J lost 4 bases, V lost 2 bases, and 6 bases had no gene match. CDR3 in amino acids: CASSYGQGAVYGYTF. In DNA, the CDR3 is TGTGCCAGCAGTTACGGGCAGGGGGCTGTCTATGGCTACACCTTC.

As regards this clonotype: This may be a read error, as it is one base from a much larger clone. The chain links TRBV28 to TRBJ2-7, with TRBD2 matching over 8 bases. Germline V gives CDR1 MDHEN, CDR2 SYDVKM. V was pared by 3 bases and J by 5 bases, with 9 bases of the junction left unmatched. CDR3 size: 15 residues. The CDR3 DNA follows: TGTGCCAGCAGTTTGCTGAAGCGGGAGTCCAACGAGCAGTACTTC. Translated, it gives CASSLLKRESNEQYF.

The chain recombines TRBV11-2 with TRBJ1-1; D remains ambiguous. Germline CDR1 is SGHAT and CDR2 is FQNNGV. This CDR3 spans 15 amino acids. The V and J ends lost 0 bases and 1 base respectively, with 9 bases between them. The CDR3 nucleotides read TGTGCCAGCAGCTTAGATAGCTCTTCGAACACTGAAGCTTTCTTT. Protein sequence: CASSLDSSSNTEAFF. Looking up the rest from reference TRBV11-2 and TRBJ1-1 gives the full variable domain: EAGVAQSPRYKIIEKRQSVAFWCNPISGHATLYWYQQILGQGPKLLIQFQNNGVVDDSQLPKDRFSAERLKGVDSTLKIQPAKLEDSAVYLCASSLDSSSNTEAFFGQGTRLTVV.

The CDR3 spells CATSDRRKTGELFF. Written as DNA, the CDR3 is TGTGCCACCAGTGATAGGAGGAAGACCGGGGAGCTGTTTTTT. V usage is TRBV24-1 and J usage is TRBJ2-2, with D maybe TRBD2 (5 bases). The V gene's germline CDR1 is KGHDR and CDR2 SFDVKD. Trimming stripped 3 bases from V and 5 bases from J, with 9 bases between. This CDR3 is built from 14 residues.

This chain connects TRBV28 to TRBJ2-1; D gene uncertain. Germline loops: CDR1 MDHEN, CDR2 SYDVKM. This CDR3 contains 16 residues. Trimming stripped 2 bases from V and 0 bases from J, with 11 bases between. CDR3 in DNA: TGTGCCAGCAGTTTAACTACATTTAGCTCCTACAATGAGCAGTTCTTC. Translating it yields CASSLTTFSSYNEQFF.

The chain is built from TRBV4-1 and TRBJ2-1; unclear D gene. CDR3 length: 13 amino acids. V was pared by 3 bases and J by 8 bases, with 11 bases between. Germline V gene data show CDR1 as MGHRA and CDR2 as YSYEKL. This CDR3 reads CASSQVQRDEQFF. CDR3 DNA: TGCGCCAGCAGCCAGGTTCAACGCGATGAGCAGTTCTTC.